The 8 T cell receptor beta chains given below trace back to one sample, sequenced in a study of T cell repertoires in cytomegalovirus infection. TCRdb used MiXCR to reprocess the reads, holding one entry per CDR3 protein. The table shows a few hundred thousand distinct CDR3 sequences, with 17% occurring only once. Material for sequencing was CD8+ T cells from PBMCs. Every receptor here comes from a human donor in good health (CMV status not recorded). Some clones in this sample may be carry-over from other donors' samples.

The J gene is TRBJ2-7, the V gene TRBV7-6; D is possibly TRBD1 or TRBD2 (6 bases each). Trimming removed 1 base at V and 5 bases at J, with 12 bases between. The CDR3 extends over 14 amino acids. Germline V gene lookup returns CDR1 SGHVS and CDR2 FNYEAQ. This CDR3 reads CASSLGGARNEQYF. The CDR3 nucleotides are TGTGCCAGCAGCTTAGGGGGGGCACGGAACGAGCAGTACTTC.

At least ten counts were recorded for this clonotype. The chain joins TRBV7-3 to TRBJ1-2; 7 nucleotides agree with TRBD1. Germline-derived CDR1 and CDR2 are SGHTA and FQGTGA. The V segment lost 4 bases and the J segment 8 bases; nucleotides outside the gene matches: 10. The CDR3 runs 14 residues. CDR3 nucleotide sequence: TGTGCCAGCAGCTCCCATGAGGGGGCGGGGGGCTACACCTTC. Translation: CASSSHEGAGGYTF.

The gene calls are TRBV7-9 and TRBJ2-3; D may match TRBD1 or TRBD2 (5 bases each). This CDR3 is built from 14 residues. V was trimmed by 10 bases and J by 5 bases, leaving 19 bases between them. Germline lookup yields CDR1 SEHNR and CDR2 FQNEAQ (reference sequence). DNA of the CDR3: TGTGCCACGCAGGGAGCCTACATCCAAGATACGCAGTATTTT. It encodes CATQGAYIQDTQYF.

In this sample, this clonotype turned up a few times. The chain is built from TRBV7-6 and TRBJ2-3, with 10 nucleotides matching TRBD1. Germline values: CDR1 SGHVS, CDR2 FNYEAQ. Losses at the gene ends were 5 bases for V and 10 bases for J; bases not matched to a gene: 6. This CDR3 spans 13 amino acids. The CDR3 DNA reads TGTGCCAGCAGCCCTAGAGGGACAGGGGCGCAGTATTTT. This sequence encodes CASSPRGTGAQYF.

This clonotype was picked up many times. This rearrangement joins TRBV7-9 to TRBJ2-7; TRBD1 agrees at 7 bases. Germline V lookup: CDR1 SEHNR, CDR2 FQNEAQ (reference sequence). After removal of 1 base from V and 1 base from J, the junction contained 7 bases not matched to a gene. This CDR3 has 16 residues. The CDR3 loop reads CASSLGQGRFSYEQYF. The CDR3 DNA reads as TGTGCCAGCAGCTTAGGACAGGGCCGCTTTTCCTACGAGCAGTACTTC.

This clonotype was counted between two and nine times. The rearrangement joins TRBV20-1 to TRBJ1-4, with D possibly being TRBD1 (5 bases). Per germline, CDR1 DFQATT and CDR2 SNEGSKA (reference sequence). The ends were cut back, 1 base at V and 8 bases at J, with 17 bases in the middle. The CDR3 length is 15 residues. The CDR3 spells CSARAGLAVLEKLFF. CDR3 coding DNA: TGCAGTGCTAGAGCGGGGCTTGCGGTTCTAGAAAAACTGTTTTTT.

This clonotype was seen only a few times. The CDR3 DNA sequence: TGTGCCATCAGACTAGATTTTAACAATGAGCAGTTCTTC. It translates to CAIRLDFNNEQFF. The gene calls are TRBV10-3 and TRBJ2-1; possibly TRBD2 for D (5 bases). CDR1 is ENHRY and CDR2 is SYGVKD in the germline V gene. This CDR3 is 13 amino acids long. V was trimmed by 6 bases and J by 5 bases, leaving 11 bases between them.

V gene TRBV4-3 combines with J gene TRBJ1-1; the D is unclear. This CDR3 has 15 residues. V was clipped by 0 bases and J by 4 bases, with 12 bases between them. CDR1 LGHNA and CDR2 YSLEER come from the germline V gene. In DNA form, the CDR3 reads TGCGCCAGCAGCCAAGATGAGGGCTCCGGCACTGAAGCTTTCTTT. Amino acids: CASSQDEGSGTEAFF.